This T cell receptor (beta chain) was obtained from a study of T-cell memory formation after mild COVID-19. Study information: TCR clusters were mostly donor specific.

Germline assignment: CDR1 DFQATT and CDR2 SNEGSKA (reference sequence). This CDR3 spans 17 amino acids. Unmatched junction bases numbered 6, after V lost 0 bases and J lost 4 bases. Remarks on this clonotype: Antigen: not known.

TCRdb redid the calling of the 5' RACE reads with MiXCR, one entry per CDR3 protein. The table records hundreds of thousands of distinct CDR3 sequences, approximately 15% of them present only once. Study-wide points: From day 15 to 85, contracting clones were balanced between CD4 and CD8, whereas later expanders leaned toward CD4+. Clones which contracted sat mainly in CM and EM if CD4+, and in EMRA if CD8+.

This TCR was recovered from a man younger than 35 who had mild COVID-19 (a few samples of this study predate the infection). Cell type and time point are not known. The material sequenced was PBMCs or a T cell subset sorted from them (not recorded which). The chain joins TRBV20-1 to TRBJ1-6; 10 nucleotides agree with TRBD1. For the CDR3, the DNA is TGCAGTGCTAGAGATGGGGACAGGGGACTTTATAATTCACCCCTCCACTTT. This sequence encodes CSARDGDRGLYNSPLHF.